The text below deals with one T cell receptor beta chain. The CDR3 is 10 amino acids. V was cut by 3 bases and J by 14 bases, with 8 bases left in between. Per the germline V gene, CDR1 is WNHNN and CDR2 is SYGVQD (reference sequence). TCRdb independently ran MiXCR on the 5' RACE reads; one entry per CDR3 protein. The data show under 20,000 distinct CDR3 sequences, 16% seen once. This sample stems from a study of HIV-infected patients and healthy controls. This TCR derives from a human donor in good health. This chain joins TRBV10-1 and TRBJ2-1; D call uncertain. The specimen sequenced was CD8+ T cells from blood. CDR3 in amino acids: CASSDYIEFF. The CDR3 nucleotides read TGCGCCAGCAGTGACTATATCGAGTTCTTC.